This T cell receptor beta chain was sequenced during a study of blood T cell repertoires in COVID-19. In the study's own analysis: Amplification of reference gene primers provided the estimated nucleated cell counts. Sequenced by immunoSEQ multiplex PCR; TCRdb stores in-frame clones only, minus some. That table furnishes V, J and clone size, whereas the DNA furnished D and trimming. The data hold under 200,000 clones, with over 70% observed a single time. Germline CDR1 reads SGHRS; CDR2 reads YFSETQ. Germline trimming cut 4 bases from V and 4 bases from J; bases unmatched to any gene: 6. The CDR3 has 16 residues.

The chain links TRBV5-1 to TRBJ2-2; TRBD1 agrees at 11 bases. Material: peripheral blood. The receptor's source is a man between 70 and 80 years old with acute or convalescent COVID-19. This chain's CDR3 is CASSGRTGGSTGELFF. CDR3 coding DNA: TGCGCCAGCAGCGGGAGGACAGGGGGCTCCACCGGGGAGCTGTTTTTT.